The T cell receptor (beta chain) under discussion was sequenced for a study of technical replicates of blood from several donors. Profiled with immunoSEQ multiplex PCR; TCRdb holds only in-frame clones, not every one. This sample carries around 85,000 clones, about 93% of them seen once, and the ten largest clones take roughly 0.25%. The CDR3 covers 15 residues. Germline V lookup: CDR1 MDHEN, CDR2 SYDVKM. After removal of 5 bases from V and 0 bases from J, the junction contained 4 bases not matched to a gene. The sequenced sample was T cells isolated from PBMCs. This sequence originates from a human donor in good health. The rearrangement uses TRBV28 and TRBJ1-3; 7 nucleotides align to TRBD1. The CDR3 spells CASSGQVSSGNTIYF. The CDR3, as DNA: TGTGCCAGCAGTGGACAGGTTTCCTCTGGAAACACCATATATTTT.